The next 22 T cell receptor beta chains were all read from a single sample in a study of siplizumab effects on memory and regulatory T cells. The method was immunoSEQ multiplex PCR; TCRdb's version includes in-frame clones alone and lacks a portion of them. The table lists around 100,000 clones, roughly 94% of them singletons. Specimen: Tregs sorted from blood. The receptors were gathered from a human donor in good health.

This clone showed up just once. The DNA for the CDR3 is TGCGCCAGCAGCCAAGAGGGCCAGGGGGTCACCGGGGAGCTGTTTTTT. It is translated as CASSQEGQGVTGELFF. The chain uses TRBV4-1 and TRBJ2-2; 7 bases align to TRBD1. The CDR3 totals 16 residues. From germline, CDR1 is MGHRA and CDR2 YSYEKL. Trimming at V came to 0 bases and at J to 4 bases, leaving 5 bases not matched to a gene.

Only one count was recorded for this clone. The chain links TRBV9 to TRBJ2-1; the match to TRBD2 covers 11 bases. This CDR3 has 16 amino acids. J gave up 5 bases and V 1 base, and 5 bases lay outside the gene matches. Germline V gene lookup returns CDR1 SGDLS and CDR2 YYNGEE. The CDR3 DNA sequence: TGTGCCAGCAGCGTAACCCCGGGACTAGCGGACAATGAGCAGTTCTTC. It is translated as CASSVTPGLADNEQFF.

Comments on this clone: One end of the junction varies from germline; a read error may be responsible. This chain uses TRBV7-9 with TRBJ2-3; 12 nucleotides line up with TRBD2. The CDR3 extends over 15 amino acids. Germline CDR1 reads SEHNR; CDR2 reads FQNEAQ (reference sequence). CDR3 DNA: TGTGCCAGCAGCCTAGCGGGAGGGCCCCCAGATACGCAGTATTTT. Protein: CASSLAGGPPDTQYF.

This clone was counted between two and nine times. The J gene is TRBJ2-3, the V gene TRBV5-4, with 11 bases that match TRBD1. CDR3 length: 15 amino acids. The J segment lost 2 bases and the V segment lost 7 bases, leaving 6 bases of the junction unmatched. CDR1 and CDR2 (germline): SGHNT, YYREEE (reference sequence). CDR3 loop: CASRTGGGNTDTQYF. The CDR3 nucleotides are TGTGCCAGCCGGACAGGGGGCGGGAACACAGATACGCAGTATTTT.

The rearrangement links TRBV6-5 to TRBJ2-7; the match to TRBD2 covers 11 bases. This CDR3 is built from 14 residues. The trim removed 6 bases at V and 2 bases at J, leaving 3 bases unmatched. The germline V gene has CDR1 MNHEY and CDR2 SVGAGI. For the CDR3, the DNA is TGTGCCAGCAGAGTAGCGGGAGGGCCCTACGAGCAGTACTTC. It specifies CASRVAGGPYEQYF.

In its sample, this clone was seen a few times. The gene calls are TRBV10-3 and TRBJ2-7, with 7 bases lining up with TRBD1. There are 14 residues in the CDR3. Unmatched junction bases numbered 15, after V lost 10 bases and J lost 6 bases. Germline values: CDR1 ENHRY, CDR2 SYGVKD. In nucleotides, the CDR3 is TGTGCCACCACCGACAGGGACCTTCTCGGCGAGCAGTACTTC. This gives the protein CATTDRDLLGEQYF.

The V and J genes are TRBV5-1 and TRBJ2-3; perhaps D is TRBD1 or TRBD2 (5 bases each). The CDR3 runs to 15 residues. Germline-derived CDR1 and CDR2 are SGHRS and YFSETQ. Trimming took off 6 bases at V and 1 base at J, with 15 bases between the two ends. The CDR3 coding sequence is TGCGCCAGCAATTACCGGTTGGGGGGCACAGATACGCAGTATTTT. It yields the protein CASNYRLGGTDTQYF.

The genes are TRBV27 and TRBJ2-7; a weak D match, TRBD2 (6 bases). The CDR3 has 11 residues. V lost 10 bases and J 6 bases, leaving 13 bases between the germline ends. From germline, CDR1 is MNHEY and CDR2 SMNVEV (reference sequence). DNA of the CDR3: TGTGCCAACCTGGGCGGGGTCGAGCAGTACTTC. Translation gives CANLGGVEQYF.

The V gene is TRBV6-1, the J gene TRBJ2-3; D not certain. There are 11 residues in the CDR3. Germline V gives CDR1 MNHNS, CDR2 SASEGT. The V gene lost 5 bases and the J gene lost 6 bases, with 6 bases spanning the gap. For the CDR3, the DNA is TGTGCCAGCAGTTGGGCGGATACGCAGTATTTT. Protein: CASSWADTQYF.

The J gene is TRBJ2-5, the V gene TRBV7-9; maybe TRBD1 (5 bases). The CDR3 runs 15 residues. Germline CDR1 SEHNR, CDR2 FQNEAQ (reference sequence). V was clipped by 4 bases and J by 1 base, with 13 bases between them. The CDR3 reads CASSSQKGFQETQYF. CDR3 nucleotides: TGTGCCAGCAGCTCACAAAAGGGGTTCCAAGAGACCCAGTACTTC.

The chain couples TRBV2 to TRBJ1-2; D unresolved. This CDR3 comprises 14 residues. Germline CDR1 and CDR2: SNHLY and FYNNEI. Trimming pared 4 bases from V and 2 bases from J, leaving 11 bases between. The CDR3 sequence: CASSADKGNYGYTF. The CDR3 DNA reads as TGTGCCAGCAGTGCGGATAAAGGGAACTATGGCTACACCTTC.

Details on this clone: A junction boundary mismatches the germline segment, possibly from a read error. J is TRBJ2-2 and V is TRBV6-4; D is unresolved. Germline loops: CDR1 MRHNA, CDR2 SNTAGT. The CDR3 spans 11 residues. The CDR3 DNA follows: TGCGACGCAGATTTGACCGGGGAGCTGTTTTTT. This encodes CDADLTGELFF.

The rearrangement uses TRBV28 and TRBJ1-5; the D gene is possibly TRBD1 (5 bases). Trimming left V 6 bases short and J 3 bases short, with 6 bases between. This CDR3 is built from 12 residues. Per the germline V gene, CDR1 is MDHEN and CDR2 is SYDVKM. CDR3 sequence: CASRTANQPQHF. Written as DNA, the CDR3 is TGTGCCAGCAGGACAGCCAATCAGCCCCAGCATTTT.

The chain couples TRBV5-6 to TRBJ1-1; the D is unclear. CDR3 length: 13 amino acids. The germline V and J ends were trimmed by 5 bases and 5 bases, with 13 bases remaining between them. Germline CDR1 reads SGHDT; CDR2 reads YYEEEE. The chain's CDR3 is CASSHVRGTEAFF. The CDR3 DNA reads TGTGCCAGCAGTCATGTACGCGGGACTGAAGCTTTCTTT.

CDR3 amino acids: CASSLDRINTEAFF. The CDR3 DNA is TGTGCCAGCAGCCTGGACAGAATTAACACTGAAGCTTTCTTT. This sequence joins TRBV9 and TRBJ1-1, with D tentatively TRBD1 (6 bases). Germline V lookup: CDR1 SGDLS, CDR2 YYNGEE. V gave up 4 bases and J gave up 2 bases, with 12 bases separating them. CDR3 length equals 14 residues.

This chain joins TRBV6-1 and TRBJ2-5; D gene unclear. This CDR3 spans 12 amino acids. Germline V gives CDR1 MNHNS, CDR2 SASEGT. Trimming stripped 7 bases from V and 5 bases from J, with 11 bases between. Here the CDR3 reads CASTLFGETQYF. As DNA, the CDR3 is TGTGCCAGCACCCTTTTCGGGGAGACCCAGTACTTC.

The chain uses TRBV5-4 and TRBJ2-2; 10 bases align to TRBD2. This CDR3 region has 15 residues. The ends lost 4 bases at V and 5 bases at J; junction bases unmatched: 5. Germline V gives CDR1 SGHNT, CDR2 YYREEE (reference sequence). The CDR3 DNA is TGTGCCAGCAGCCCCAAACTAGCGGGAACCGGGGAGCTGTTTTTT. Translation gives CASSPKLAGTGELFF.

In its sample, this clone was seen a few times. This sequence joins TRBV10-1 and TRBJ2-3; 9 positions match TRBD2. The CDR3 loop spans 15 amino acids. Germline assignment: CDR1 WNHNN and CDR2 SYGVQD (reference sequence). With 2 bases clipped from V and 5 bases from J, the junction kept 5 bases outside the gene matches. The CDR3 spells CASSEGGRAGDTQYF. The DNA for the CDR3 is TGCGCCAGCAGTGAGGGCGGGAGGGCCGGAGATACGCAGTATTTT.

In its sample, this clone was seen once. V and J are TRBV6-6 and TRBJ2-7; D gene unclear. Germline V gene data show CDR1 as MNHNY and CDR2 as SVGAGI (reference sequence). The CDR3 has 12 amino acids. The V end lost 2 bases, the J end lost 6 bases, and 8 bases lay between the germline ends. This CDR3 reads CASSYVAGEQYF. In nucleotides, the CDR3 is TGTGCCAGCAGTTACGTGGCAGGCGAGCAGTACTTC.

V gene TRBV11-3 combines with J gene TRBJ2-2; D is possibly TRBD1 or TRBD2 (6 bases each). Germline values: CDR1 SGHNT, CDR2 YENEEA. CDR3 length: 12 residues. Between the trimmed V and J ends, which lost 5 bases and 9 bases, there was a span of 10 bases. The CDR3 DNA reads as TGTGCCAGCAGCCTAGGGGGGAGGGAGCTGTTTTTT. The encoded protein is CASSLGGRELFF.

The chain joins TRBV9 to TRBJ1-1; D uncertain. Trimming took off 0 bases at V and 0 bases at J, with 3 bases between the two ends. Germline V CDR1 and CDR2: SGDLS, YYNGEE. This CDR3 contains 13 residues. This CDR3 reads CASSVALNTEAFF. The CDR3 DNA reads as TGTGCCAGCAGCGTAGCACTGAACACTGAAGCTTTCTTT.

This chain connects TRBV5-4 to TRBJ2-1, with 9 nucleotides matching TRBD2. V was clipped by 1 base and J by 5 bases; unmatched bases: 4. CDR3 size: 15 residues. The germline gives CDR1 SGHNT, CDR2 YYREEE (reference sequence). In DNA form, the CDR3 reads TGTGCCAGCAGCTTGATGCGGGAGGGCCACAATGAGCAGTTCTTC. Protein sequence: CASSLMREGHNEQFF.